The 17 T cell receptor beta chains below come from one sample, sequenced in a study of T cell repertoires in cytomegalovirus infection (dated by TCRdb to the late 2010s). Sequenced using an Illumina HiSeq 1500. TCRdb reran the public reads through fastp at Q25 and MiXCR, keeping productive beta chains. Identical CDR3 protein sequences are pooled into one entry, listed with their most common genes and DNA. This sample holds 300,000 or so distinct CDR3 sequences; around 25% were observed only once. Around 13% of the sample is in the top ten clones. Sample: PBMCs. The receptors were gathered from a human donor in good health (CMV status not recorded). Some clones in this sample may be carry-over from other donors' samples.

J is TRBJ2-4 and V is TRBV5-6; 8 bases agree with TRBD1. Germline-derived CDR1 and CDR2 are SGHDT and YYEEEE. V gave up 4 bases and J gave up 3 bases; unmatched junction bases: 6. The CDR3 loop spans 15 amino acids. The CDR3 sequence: CASSPKTGDKNIQYF. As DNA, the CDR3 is TGTGCCAGCAGCCCGAAGACAGGGGACAAAAACATTCAGTACTTC.

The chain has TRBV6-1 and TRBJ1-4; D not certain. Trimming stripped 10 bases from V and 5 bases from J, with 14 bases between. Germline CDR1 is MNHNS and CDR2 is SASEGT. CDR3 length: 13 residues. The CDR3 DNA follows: TGTGCCACCCGTTCGAGTTCCAATGAAAAACTGTTTTTT. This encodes CATRSSSNEKLFF.

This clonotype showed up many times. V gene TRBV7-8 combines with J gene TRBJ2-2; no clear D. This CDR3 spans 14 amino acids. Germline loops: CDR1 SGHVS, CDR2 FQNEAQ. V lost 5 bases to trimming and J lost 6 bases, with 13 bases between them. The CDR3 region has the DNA TGTGCCAGCAGCATGCTGGTTTCGGCCGGGGAGCTGTTTTTT. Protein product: CASSMLVSAGELFF.

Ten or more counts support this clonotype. CDR3 nucleotide sequence: TGCGCCAGCAGCCTATCGCGGGGAGCGGGCTCTGGAAACACCATATATTTT. As protein: CASSLSRGAGSGNTIYF. The genes are TRBV4-1 and TRBJ1-3, with D hard to call. The V end was cut by 4 bases, the J end by 0 bases, with 16 bases between. The CDR3 spans 17 residues. From germline, CDR1 is MGHRA and CDR2 YSYEKL.

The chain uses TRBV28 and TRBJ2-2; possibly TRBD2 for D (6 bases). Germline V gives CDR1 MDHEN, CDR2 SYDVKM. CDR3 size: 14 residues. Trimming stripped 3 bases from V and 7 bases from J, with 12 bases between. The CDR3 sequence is CASSFLGEVGELFF. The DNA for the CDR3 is TGTGCCAGCAGTTTTCTAGGGGAGGTCGGGGAGCTGTTTTTT.

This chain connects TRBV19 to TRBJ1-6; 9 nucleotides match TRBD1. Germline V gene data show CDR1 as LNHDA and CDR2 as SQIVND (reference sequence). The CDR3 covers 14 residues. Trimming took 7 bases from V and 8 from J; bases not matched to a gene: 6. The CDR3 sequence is CASIPGQGDSPLHF. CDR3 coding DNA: TGTGCCAGTATTCCGGGACAGGGCGATTCACCCCTCCACTTT.

CDR3 coding DNA: TGTGCCAGCAGCCCAGACGGCCTCTATGGCTACACCTTC. This codes for CASSPDGLYGYTF. The gene calls are TRBV7-9 and TRBJ1-2; no reliable D call. CDR3 length: 13 amino acids. Germline V gene lookup returns CDR1 SEHNR and CDR2 FQNEAQ (reference sequence). Trimming removed 5 bases at V and 4 bases at J, with 11 bases between.

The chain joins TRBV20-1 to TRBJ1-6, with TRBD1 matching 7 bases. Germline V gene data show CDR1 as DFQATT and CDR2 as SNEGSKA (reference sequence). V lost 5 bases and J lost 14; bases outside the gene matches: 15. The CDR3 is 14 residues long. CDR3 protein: CSARTGRREFTLHF. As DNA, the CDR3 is TGCAGTGCTCGGACAGGACGGCGAGAATTCACCCTCCACTTT.

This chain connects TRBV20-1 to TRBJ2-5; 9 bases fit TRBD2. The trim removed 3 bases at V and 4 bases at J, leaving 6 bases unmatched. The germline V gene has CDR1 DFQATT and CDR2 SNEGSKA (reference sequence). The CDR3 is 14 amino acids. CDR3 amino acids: CSASLAGGRETQYF. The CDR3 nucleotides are TGCAGTGCTAGCTTGGCGGGAGGGAGAGAGACCCAGTACTTC.

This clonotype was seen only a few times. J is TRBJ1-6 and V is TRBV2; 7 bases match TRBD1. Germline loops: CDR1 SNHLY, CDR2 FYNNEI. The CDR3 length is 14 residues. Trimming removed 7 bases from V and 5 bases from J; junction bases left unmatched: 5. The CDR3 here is CASKRQGDNSPLHF. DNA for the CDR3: TGTGCCAGCAAACGACAGGGAGATAATTCACCCCTCCACTTT.

CDR3 amino acids: CASRPSGDYEQYF. In DNA, the CDR3 is TGTGCCAGCAGACCCAGCGGAGACTACGAGCAGTACTTC. The chain links TRBV28 to TRBJ2-7; D is possibly TRBD2 (5 bases). Trimming shortened V by 6 bases and J by 3 bases, and 12 bases separated the two germline ends. From germline, CDR1 is MDHEN and CDR2 SYDVKM. This CDR3 spans 13 amino acids.

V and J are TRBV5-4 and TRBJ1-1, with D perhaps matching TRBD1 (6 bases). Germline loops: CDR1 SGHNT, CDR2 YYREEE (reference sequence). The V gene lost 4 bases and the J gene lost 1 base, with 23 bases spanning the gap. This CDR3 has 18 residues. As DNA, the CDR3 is TGTGCCAGCAGCCCTGGGGCGGGACATGGGGCGCAGAACACTGAAGCTTTCTTT. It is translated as CASSPGAGHGAQNTEAFF.

Here the CDR3 reads CASSPRGGPMNTEAFF. CDR3 coding DNA: TGTGCCAGCTCACCTCGGGGAGGGCCTATGAACACTGAAGCTTTCTTT. The V and J genes are TRBV18 and TRBJ1-1; no clear D gene. There are 16 residues in the CDR3. Germline V CDR1 and CDR2: KGHSH, LQKENI. V gave up 3 bases and J gave up 0 bases, with 14 bases separating them.

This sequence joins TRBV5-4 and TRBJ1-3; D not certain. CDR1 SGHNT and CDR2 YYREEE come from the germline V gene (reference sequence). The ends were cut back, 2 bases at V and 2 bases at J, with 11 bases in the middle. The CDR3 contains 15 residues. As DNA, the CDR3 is TGTGCCAGCAGCTTTTCTGCGGTAACTGGAAACACCATATATTTT. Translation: CASSFSAVTGNTIYF.

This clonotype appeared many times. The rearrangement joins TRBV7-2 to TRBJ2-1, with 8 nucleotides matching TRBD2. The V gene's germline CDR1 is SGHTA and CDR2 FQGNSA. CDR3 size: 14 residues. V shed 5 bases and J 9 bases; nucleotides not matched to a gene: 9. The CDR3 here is CASSRGGRGTEQFF. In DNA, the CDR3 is TGTGCCAGCAGCCGGGGGGGGCGGGGTACTGAGCAGTTCTTC. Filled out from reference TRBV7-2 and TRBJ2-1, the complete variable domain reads GAGVSQSPSNKVTEKGKDVELRCDPISGHTALYWYRQSLGQGLEFLIYFQGNSAPDKSGLPSDRFSAERTGGSVSTLTIQRTQQEDSAVYLCASSRGGRGTEQFFGPGTRLTVL.

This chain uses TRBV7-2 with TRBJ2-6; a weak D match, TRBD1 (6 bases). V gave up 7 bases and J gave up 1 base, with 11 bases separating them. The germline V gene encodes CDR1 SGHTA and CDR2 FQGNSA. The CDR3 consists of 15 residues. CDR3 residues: CASTLGASGANVLTF. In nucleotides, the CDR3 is TGTGCCAGCACCTTGGGGGCGTCTGGGGCCAACGTCCTGACTTTC.

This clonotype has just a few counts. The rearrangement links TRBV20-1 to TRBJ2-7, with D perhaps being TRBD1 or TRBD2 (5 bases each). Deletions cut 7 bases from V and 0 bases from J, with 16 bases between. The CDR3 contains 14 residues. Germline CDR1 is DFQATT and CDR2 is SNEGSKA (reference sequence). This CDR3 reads CSGGSDGISYEQYF. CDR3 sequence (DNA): TGCAGTGGGGGGTCTGACGGCATCTCCTACGAGCAGTACTTC.